This TCR beta chain is drawn from a study of T cells in Graves' hyperthyroidism and ophthalmopathy. V lost 3 bases, J lost 9 bases, and 3 bases lay in between. The CDR3 runs to 8 residues. Germline-derived CDR1 and CDR2 are SQVTM and ANQGSEA. Uncontrolled infection, other autoimmune disease, pregnancy or lactation excluded patients. Thyroid ultrasound and orbital computed tomography, with clinical symptoms and serum thyroxine and TRAb, informed diagnoses. What was amplified from RNA transcripts were TCR beta CDR3 regions. The HTBI primer set served for first-round RT-PCR of the TCR CDR3. TCRdb fed the multiplex PCR reads into MiXCR, producing one record per CDR3 protein. The sample consists of a few hundred thousand distinct CDR3 sequences, roughly 50% of them appearing once. The study, taken as a whole, reports: Ophthalmopathy prediction by the model preceded onset by a median roughly 6.3 months.

Concerning this clonotype itself: The antigen is not known.

The sequencing sample was made of peripheral blood or thyroid tissue (not recorded which). This chain connects TRBV29-1 to TRBJ2-7; D call uncertain. The origin of this receptor is a woman under 30 with Graves' hyperthyroidism. The DNA of the CDR3 is TGCAGCGTTGACGGGCAGTACTTC. Residues: CSVDGQYF.